This T cell receptor (beta chain) originates from a study of neurological immune-mediated disorders. 5'RACE with 10-nucleotide random UMIs produced the cDNA. MiXCR was run by TCRdb on the 5' RACE reads, yielding one entry per CDR3 protein. The table includes some 57,000 distinct CDR3 sequences, 4% to 6% detected once. This clonotype has a count of ten or more. Germline V gene lookup returns CDR1 LNHNV and CDR2 YYDKDF (reference sequence). The CDR3 totals 15 residues. V lost 0 bases, J lost 1 base, and 6 bases lay in between. This rearrangement joins TRBV15 to TRBJ2-2, with D unresolved. The sample was PBMCs. This receptor was taken from a woman aged 45-65 years with multiple sclerosis. The CDR3 spells CATSRDLRNTGELFF. In nucleotides, the CDR3 is TGTGCCACCAGCAGAGATTTGCGGAACACCGGGGAGCTGTTTTTT.